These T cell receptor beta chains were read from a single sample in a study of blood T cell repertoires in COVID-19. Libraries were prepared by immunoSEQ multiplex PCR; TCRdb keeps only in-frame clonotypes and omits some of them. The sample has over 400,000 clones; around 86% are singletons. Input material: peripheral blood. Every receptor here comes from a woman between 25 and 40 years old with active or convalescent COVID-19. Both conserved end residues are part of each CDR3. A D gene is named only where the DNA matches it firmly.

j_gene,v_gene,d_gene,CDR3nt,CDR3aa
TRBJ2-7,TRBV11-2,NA,TGTGCCAGCAGAGGTTTAGCGGCTAGCTCCTACGAGCAGTACTTC,CASRGLAASSYEQYF
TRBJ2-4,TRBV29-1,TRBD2,TGCAGCGTTGAACAAACGGGGGGGGCGTCCAAAAACATTCAGTACTTC,CSVEQTGGASKNIQYF
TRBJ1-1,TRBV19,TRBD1,TGTGCCACTACAGGGGGTTACACTGAAGCTTTCTTT,CATTGGYTEAFF
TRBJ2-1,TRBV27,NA,TGTGCCAGCAGTTTCGGGGTGAGGAATGAGCAGTTCTTC,CASSFGVRNEQFF
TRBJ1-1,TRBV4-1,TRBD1,TGCGCCAGCAGCCAAAGATTAGGGACAGGAATCGTCCAGGTCACTGAAGCTTTCTTT,CASSQRLGTGIVQVTEAFF
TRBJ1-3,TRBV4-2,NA,TGTGCCAGCAGCCAAGAAGGGACTCCAATGTCTGGAAACACCATATATTTT,CASSQEGTPMSGNTIYF
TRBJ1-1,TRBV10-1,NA,TGCGCCAGCAGTGAGGCGACAGGGAACACTGAAGCTTTCTTT,CASSEATGNTEAFF
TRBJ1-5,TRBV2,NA,TGTGCCAGCAGTGAATCAGGGATTAATCAGCCCCAGCATTTT,CASSESGINQPQHF
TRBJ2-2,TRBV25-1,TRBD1,TGTGCCAGCAGTACCCCGGGACAGGGTTACACCGGGGAGCTGTTTTTT,CASSTPGQGYTGELFF
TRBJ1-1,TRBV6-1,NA,TGTGCCAGCAGTGATATTTTTCAGGGTTTGTACACTGAAGCTTTCTTT,CASSDIFQGLYTEAFF
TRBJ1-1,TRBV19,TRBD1,TGTGCCAGTAGTATAGGCAGGGGGCTGATGAACACTGAAGCTTTCTTT,CASSIGRGLMNTEAFF